The table lists the clone carrying this TCR beta chain with a few counts. What it binds is not known. It was RNA transcripts that yielded the amplified TCR beta CDR3 regions. RT-PCR in the first round (using the HTBI primer set) targeted the TCR CDR3. TCRdb re-called the multiplex PCR reads through MiXCR, storing one row per CDR3 protein. This table has hundreds of thousands of distinct CDR3 sequences, 12% to 15% appearing once. The sample comes from a study of T cells in Graves' hyperthyroidism and ophthalmopathy. Hyperthyroidism had been newly diagnosed in patients aged 18 to 65, and its duration was under 2 months. Diagnostic decisions used clinical symptoms, serum thyroxine and TRAb, thyroid ultrasound and orbital computed tomography. Fresh peripheral blood, approximately 9.7 ml, was the source of the PBMCs. This CDR3 comprises 15 residues. V was clipped by 6 bases and J by 1 base, with 17 bases between them. CDR1 DFQATT and CDR2 SNEGSKA come from the germline V gene (reference sequence).

Study-level findings and limits: Researchers report that a 13 V-J model separated ophthalmopathy from stable hyperthyroidism.

This chain uses TRBV20-1 with TRBJ2-3; tentative D call: TRBD2 (5 bases). Sequenced: blood. The TCR originated in a young woman with Graves' hyperthyroidism. The CDR3 loop is CSAPAPSPGTDTQYF. As DNA, the CDR3 is TGCAGTGCCCCTGCGCCTAGCCCGGGCACAGATACGCAGTATTTT.